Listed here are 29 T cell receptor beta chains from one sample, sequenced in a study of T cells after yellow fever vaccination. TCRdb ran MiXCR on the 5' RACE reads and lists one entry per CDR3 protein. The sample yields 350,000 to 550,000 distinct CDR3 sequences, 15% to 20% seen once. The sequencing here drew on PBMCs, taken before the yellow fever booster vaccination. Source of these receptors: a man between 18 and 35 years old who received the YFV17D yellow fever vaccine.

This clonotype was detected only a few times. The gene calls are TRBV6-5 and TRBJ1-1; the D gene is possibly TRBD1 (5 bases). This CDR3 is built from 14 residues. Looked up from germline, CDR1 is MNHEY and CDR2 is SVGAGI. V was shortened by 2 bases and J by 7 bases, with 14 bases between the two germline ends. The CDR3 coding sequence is TGTGCCAGCAGTTACCCGAGGGGCAATGGTGAAGCTTTCTTT. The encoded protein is CASSYPRGNGEAFF.

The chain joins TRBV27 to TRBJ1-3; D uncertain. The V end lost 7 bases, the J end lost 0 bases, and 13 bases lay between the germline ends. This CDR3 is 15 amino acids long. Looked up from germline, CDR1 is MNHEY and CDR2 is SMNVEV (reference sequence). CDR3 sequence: CASNQEGTSGNTIYF. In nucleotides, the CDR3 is TGTGCCAGCAATCAGGAGGGCACCTCTGGAAACACCATATATTTT.

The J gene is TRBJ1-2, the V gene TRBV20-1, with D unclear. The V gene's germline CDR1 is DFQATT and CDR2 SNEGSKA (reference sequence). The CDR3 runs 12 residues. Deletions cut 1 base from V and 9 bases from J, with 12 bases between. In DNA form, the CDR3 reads TGCAGTGCTAGAGTACTCGAGCGTCGCTACACCTTC. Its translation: CSARVLERRYTF.

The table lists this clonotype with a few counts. In nucleotides, the CDR3 is TGTGCCAGCAGTTGGACGGGGGCAGAGGCAGCTTTCTTT. Its protein product is CASSWTGAEAAFF. V and J are TRBV6-5 and TRBJ1-1, with D perhaps TRBD1 (6 bases). Trimming took off 4 bases at V and 10 bases at J, with 16 bases between the two ends. Germline V lookup: CDR1 MNHEY, CDR2 SVGAGI. CDR3 length: 13 residues.

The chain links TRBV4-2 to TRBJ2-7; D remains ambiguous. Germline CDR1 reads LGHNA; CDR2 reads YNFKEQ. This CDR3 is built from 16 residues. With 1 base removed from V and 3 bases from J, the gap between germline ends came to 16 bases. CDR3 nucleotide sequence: TGTGCCAGCAGCCAAGGATCGGGTGTCGGTGGCTACGAGCAGTACTTC. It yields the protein CASSQGSGVGGYEQYF.

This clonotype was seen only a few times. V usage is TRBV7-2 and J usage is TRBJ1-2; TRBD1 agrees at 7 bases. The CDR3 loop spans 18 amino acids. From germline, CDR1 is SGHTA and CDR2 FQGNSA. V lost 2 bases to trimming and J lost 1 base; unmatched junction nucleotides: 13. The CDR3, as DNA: TGTGCCAGCAGCTTAAGGGTATCTGGGACAGCCGATAACTATGGCTACACCTTC. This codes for CASSLRVSGTADNYGYTF. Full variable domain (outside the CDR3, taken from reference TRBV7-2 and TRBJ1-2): GAGVSQSPSNKVTEKGKDVELRCDPISGHTALYWYRQSLGQGLEFLIYFQGNSAPDKSGLPSDRFSAERTGGSVSTLTIQRTQQEDSAVYLCASSLRVSGTADNYGYTFGSGTRLTVV.

Written as DNA, the CDR3 is TGTGCCAGCAGCCGGGGTCCCGTTAATCAGCCCCAGCATTTT. Protein: CASSRGPVNQPQHF. The chain joins TRBV12-3 or TRBV12-4 to TRBJ1-5; no definite D call. The V and J ends lost 6 bases and 4 bases respectively, with 13 bases between them. The CDR3 sequence is 14 residues long.

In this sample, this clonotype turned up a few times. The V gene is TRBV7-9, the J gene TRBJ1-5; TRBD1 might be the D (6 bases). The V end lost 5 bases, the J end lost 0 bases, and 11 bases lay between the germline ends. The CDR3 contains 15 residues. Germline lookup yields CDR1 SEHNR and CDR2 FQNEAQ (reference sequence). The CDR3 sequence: CASSPGQYSNQPQHF. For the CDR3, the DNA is TGTGCCAGCAGCCCCGGACAGTATAGCAATCAGCCCCAGCATTTT.

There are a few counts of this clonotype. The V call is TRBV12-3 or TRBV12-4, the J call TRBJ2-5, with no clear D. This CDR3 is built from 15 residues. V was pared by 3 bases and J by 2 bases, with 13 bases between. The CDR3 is CASSFSTAHQETQYF. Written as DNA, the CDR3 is TGTGCCAGCAGTTTTTCCACCGCTCATCAAGAGACCCAGTACTTC.

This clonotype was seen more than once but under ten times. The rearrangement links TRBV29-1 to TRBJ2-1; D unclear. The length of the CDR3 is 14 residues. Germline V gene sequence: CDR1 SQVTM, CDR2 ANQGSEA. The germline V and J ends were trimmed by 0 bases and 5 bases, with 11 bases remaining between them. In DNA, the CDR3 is TGCAGCGTTGAAGATCTTGGGGATCACAATGAGCAGTTCTTC. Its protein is CSVEDLGDHNEQFF.

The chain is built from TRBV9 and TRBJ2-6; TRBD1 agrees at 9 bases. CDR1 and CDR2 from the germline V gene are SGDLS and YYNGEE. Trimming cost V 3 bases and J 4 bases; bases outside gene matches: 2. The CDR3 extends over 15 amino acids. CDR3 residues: CASSGTGDGANVLTF. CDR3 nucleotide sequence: TGTGCCAGCAGCGGGACAGGGGACGGGGCCAACGTCCTGACTTTC. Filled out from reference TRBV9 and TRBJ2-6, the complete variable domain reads DSGVTQTPKHLITATGQRVTLRCSPRSGDLSVYWYQQSLDQGLQFLIQYYNGEERAKGNILERFSAQQFPDLHSELNLSSLELGDSALYFCASSGTGDGANVLTFGAGSRLTVL.

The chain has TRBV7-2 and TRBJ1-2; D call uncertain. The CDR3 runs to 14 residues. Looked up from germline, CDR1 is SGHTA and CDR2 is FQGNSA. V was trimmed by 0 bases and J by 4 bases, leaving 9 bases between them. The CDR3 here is CASSLAAGPYGYTF. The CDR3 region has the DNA TGTGCCAGCAGCTTAGCAGCAGGTCCCTATGGCTACACCTTC.

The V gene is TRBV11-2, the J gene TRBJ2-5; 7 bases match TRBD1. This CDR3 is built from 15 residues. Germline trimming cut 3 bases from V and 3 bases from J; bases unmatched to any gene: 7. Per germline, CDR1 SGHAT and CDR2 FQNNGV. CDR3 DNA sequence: TGTGCCAGCAGCTTGGGCCATGGGACAGAAGAGACCCAGTACTTC. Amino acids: CASSLGHGTEETQYF.

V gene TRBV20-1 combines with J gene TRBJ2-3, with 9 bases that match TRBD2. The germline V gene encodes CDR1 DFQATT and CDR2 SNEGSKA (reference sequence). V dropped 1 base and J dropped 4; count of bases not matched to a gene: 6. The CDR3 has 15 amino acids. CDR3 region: CSARVQRGEADTQYF. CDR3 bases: TGCAGTGCTAGAGTCCAGCGGGGGGAAGCAGATACGCAGTATTTT.

In DNA, the CDR3 is TGTGCCACCCTGGGCAAGCCTACAGATACGCAGTATTTT. It specifies CATLGKPTDTQYF. This rearrangement joins TRBV10-3 to TRBJ2-3; unclear D gene. V was trimmed by 10 bases and J by 3 bases, leaving 14 bases between them. The CDR3 contains 13 residues. Germline V CDR1 and CDR2: ENHRY, SYGVKD.

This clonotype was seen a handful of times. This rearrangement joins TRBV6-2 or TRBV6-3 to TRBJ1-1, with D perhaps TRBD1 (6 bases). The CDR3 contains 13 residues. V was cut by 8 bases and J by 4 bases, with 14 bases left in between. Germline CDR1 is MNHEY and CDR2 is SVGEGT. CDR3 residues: CASEQGRGTEAFF. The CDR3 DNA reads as TGTGCCAGCGAACAGGGTAGGGGCACTGAAGCTTTCTTT.

CDR3 bases: TGTGCCAGCAGCCGAGCGGCGGAAGCTAACTATGGCTACACCTTC. It yields the protein CASSRAAEANYGYTF. The V gene is TRBV7-2, the J gene TRBJ1-2; D remains ambiguous. The germline V gene has CDR1 SGHTA and CDR2 FQGNSA. The CDR3 totals 15 residues. The V end was cut by 5 bases, the J end by 0 bases, with 13 bases between.

CDR3 nucleotide sequence: TGCGCCAGCAGCGCCGGGACAGAAGCCGGGGAGCTGTTTTTT. It codes for CASSAGTEAGELFF. The chain carries TRBV5-1 and TRBJ2-2; 7 bases map to TRBD1. The CDR3 is 14 amino acids. Germline V gene lookup returns CDR1 SGHRS and CDR2 YFSETQ. V shed 4 bases, J shed 6 bases, and the junction held 6 bases outside the gene matches.

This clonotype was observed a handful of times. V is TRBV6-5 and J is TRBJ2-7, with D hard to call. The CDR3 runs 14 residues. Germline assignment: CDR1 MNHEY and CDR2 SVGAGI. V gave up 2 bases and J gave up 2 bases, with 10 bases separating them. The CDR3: CASSYGPGTYEQYV. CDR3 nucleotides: TGTGCCAGCAGTTACGGCCCGGGTACCTACGAGCAGTACGTC.

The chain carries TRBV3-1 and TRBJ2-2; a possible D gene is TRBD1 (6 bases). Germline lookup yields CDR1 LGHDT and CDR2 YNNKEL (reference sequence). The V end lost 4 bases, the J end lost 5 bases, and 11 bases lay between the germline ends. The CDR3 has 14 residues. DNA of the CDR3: TGTGCCAGCAGCCTCCAGGGGAGAACCGGGGAGCTGTTTTTT. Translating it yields CASSLQGRTGELFF.

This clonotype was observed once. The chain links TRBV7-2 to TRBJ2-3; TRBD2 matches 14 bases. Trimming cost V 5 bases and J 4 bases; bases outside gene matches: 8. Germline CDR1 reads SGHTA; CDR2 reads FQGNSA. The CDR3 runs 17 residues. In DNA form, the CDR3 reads TGTGCCAGCAGCCCGACTAGCGGGGGGGCCGGGGCAGATACGCAGTATTTT. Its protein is CASSPTSGGAGADTQYF.

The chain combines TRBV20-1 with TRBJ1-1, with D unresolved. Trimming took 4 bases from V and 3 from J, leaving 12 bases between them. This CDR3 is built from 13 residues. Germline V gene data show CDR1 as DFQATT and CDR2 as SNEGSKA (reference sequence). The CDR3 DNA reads TGCAGTGCTAAAGCAGGTGGAGACACTGAAGCTTTCTTT. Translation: CSAKAGGDTEAFF.

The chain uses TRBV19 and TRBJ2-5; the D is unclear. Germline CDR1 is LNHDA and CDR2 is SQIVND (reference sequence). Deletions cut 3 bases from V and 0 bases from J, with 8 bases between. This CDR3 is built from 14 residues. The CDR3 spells CASSIRLNQETQYF. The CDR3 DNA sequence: TGTGCCAGTAGTATCCGCCTGAACCAAGAGACCCAGTACTTC.

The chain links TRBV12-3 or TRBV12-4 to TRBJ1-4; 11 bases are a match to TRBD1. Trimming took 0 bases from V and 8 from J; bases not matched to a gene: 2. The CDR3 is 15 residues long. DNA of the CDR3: TGTGCCAGCAGTTTAGCGGGACAGGGGGAAGAAAAACTGTTTTTT. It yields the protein CASSLAGQGEEKLFF.

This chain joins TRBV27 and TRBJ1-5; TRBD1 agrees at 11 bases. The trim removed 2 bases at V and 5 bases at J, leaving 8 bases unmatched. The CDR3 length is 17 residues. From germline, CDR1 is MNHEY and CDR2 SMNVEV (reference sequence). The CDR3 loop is CASSLVWDRGSHQPQHF. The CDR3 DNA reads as TGTGCCAGCAGTTTAGTCTGGGACAGGGGGTCTCATCAGCCCCAGCATTTT.

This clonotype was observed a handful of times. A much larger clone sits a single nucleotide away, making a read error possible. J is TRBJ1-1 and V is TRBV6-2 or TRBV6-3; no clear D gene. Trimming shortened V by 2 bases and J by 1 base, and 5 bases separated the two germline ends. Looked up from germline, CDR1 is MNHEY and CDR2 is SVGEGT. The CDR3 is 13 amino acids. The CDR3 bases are TGTGCCAGCAGTTACAGGCAGAACACTGAAGCTTTCTTT. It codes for CASSYRQNTEAFF.

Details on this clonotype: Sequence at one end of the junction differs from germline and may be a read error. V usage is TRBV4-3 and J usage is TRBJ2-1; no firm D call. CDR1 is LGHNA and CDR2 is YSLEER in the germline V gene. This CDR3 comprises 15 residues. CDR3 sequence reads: CASSQVWSSYTEQFF. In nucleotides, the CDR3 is TGCGCCAGCAGCCAAGTCTGGAGCTCCTACACTGAGCAGTTCTTC.

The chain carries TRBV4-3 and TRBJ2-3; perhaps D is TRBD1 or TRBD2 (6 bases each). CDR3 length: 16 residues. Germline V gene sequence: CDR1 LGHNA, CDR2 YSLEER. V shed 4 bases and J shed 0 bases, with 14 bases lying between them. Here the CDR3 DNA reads TGCGCCAGCAGCCCCTACAGGGACTGGAGCACAGATACGCAGTATTTT. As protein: CASSPYRDWSTDTQYF.

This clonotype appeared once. The CDR3, as DNA: TGTGCCAGCAGGGCGGGCTTGGAAGAAAAACTGTTTTTT. It yields the protein CASRAGLEEKLFF. The J gene is TRBJ1-4, the V gene TRBV2; no definite D call. CDR1 is SNHLY and CDR2 is FYNNEI in the germline V gene. Trimming pared 6 bases from V and 8 bases from J, leaving 13 bases between. The CDR3 has 13 amino acids.